A single sample gave rise to the 17 T cell receptor beta chains below, sequenced in a study of T-cell reconstitution after alpha-beta-depleted transplantation in children. TCRbeta library preparation incorporated unique molecular identifiers. From the PCR reads, TCRdb called clonotypes with MiXCR, one entry per CDR3 protein. This table has about a million distinct CDR3 sequences, about 26% appearing once. The sequencing used PBMCs, mostly from graft donor cells, collected 360 days after TCRalphabeta/CD19-depleted stem cell transplant. These receptors all come from a boy in the first two years of life who had a stem cell transplant for SCID, so the T cells may come from the graft donor.

A few counts support this clonotype. This chain joins TRBV12-3 or TRBV12-4 and TRBJ2-5, with a weak D call TRBD1 (6 bases). The CDR3 totals 14 residues. V was pared by 3 bases and J by 7 bases, with 15 bases between. The CDR3 reads CASSFDSRGGTQYF. CDR3 sequence (DNA): TGTGCCAGCAGTTTCGACTCCCGAGGGGGGACCCAGTACTTC.

This clonotype has more than one count but fewer than ten. This sequence joins TRBV20-1 and TRBJ1-2; 8 nucleotides line up with TRBD1. V shed 6 bases and J 0 bases; nucleotides not matched to a gene: 6. This CDR3 is built from 14 residues. The germline CDR1 and CDR2 sequences are DFQATT and SNEGSKA (reference sequence). The CDR3, as DNA: TGCAGTGCCAGCTACAGGGGGTCTAACTATGGCTACACCTTC. This sequence encodes CSASYRGSNYGYTF.

The chain carries TRBV11-2 and TRBJ2-3; 11 bases line up with TRBD2. The CDR3 runs 18 residues. Unmatched junction bases numbered 17, after V lost 8 bases and J lost 4 bases. The V gene's germline CDR1 is SGHAT and CDR2 FQNNGV. In nucleotides, the CDR3 is TGTGCCAGCGTAAAACTTAAAATAGCGGGGGGGCCATCAGATACGCAGTATTTT. Encoded protein: CASVKLKIAGGPSDTQYF.

The chain employs TRBV6-5 and TRBJ1-1, with D maybe TRBD1 (6 bases). The CDR3 extends over 16 amino acids. Germline assignment: CDR1 MNHEY and CDR2 SVGAGI. V was clipped by 4 bases and J by 1 base, with 16 bases between them. The CDR3 bases are TGTGCCAGCAGTTTAGGAGCAGGGGCCACGAACACTGAAGCTTTCTTT. It yields the protein CASSLGAGATNTEAFF.

The J gene is TRBJ2-1, the V gene TRBV28; D unresolved. Trimming shortened V by 0 bases and J by 8 bases, and 8 bases separated the two germline ends. The CDR3 has 13 amino acids. The germline V gene encodes CDR1 MDHEN and CDR2 SYDVKM. The CDR3, as DNA: TGTGCCAGCAGTTTATGGGCCGAAGATGAGCAGTTCTTC. It translates to CASSLWAEDEQFF.

This CDR3 reads CSARDDDRYNEQFF. The DNA of the CDR3 is TGCAGTGCTAGAGATGACGACAGATACAATGAGCAGTTCTTC. The V and J genes are TRBV20-1 and TRBJ2-1; tentative D call: TRBD1 (5 bases). There are 14 residues in the CDR3. V lost 0 bases and J 4 bases, leaving 10 bases between the germline ends. Germline CDR1 DFQATT, CDR2 SNEGSKA (reference sequence).

V usage is TRBV4-1 and J usage is TRBJ2-5; 7 bases match TRBD2. Trimming at V came to 2 bases and at J to 5 bases, leaving 8 bases not matched to a gene. Germline loops: CDR1 MGHRA, CDR2 YSYEKL. This CDR3 is 15 amino acids long. The CDR3: CASSQSGTTRETQYF. In DNA, the CDR3 is TGCGCCAGCAGCCAATCCGGGACTACGAGGGAGACCCAGTACTTC.

This clonotype showed up just a few times. This chain uses TRBV3-1 with TRBJ2-3; tentative D call: TRBD2 (5 bases). The CDR3 covers 15 residues. Trimming shortened V by 5 bases and J by 0 bases, and 12 bases separated the two germline ends. The germline CDR1 and CDR2 sequences are LGHDT and YNNKEL (reference sequence). The CDR3 region is CASSGRGPSTDTQYF. The DNA of the CDR3 is TGTGCCAGCAGCGGAAGAGGGCCTAGCACAGATACGCAGTATTTT.

This clonotype appeared a few times. The genes are TRBV12-3 or TRBV12-4 and TRBJ1-2; tentative D call: TRBD1 (5 bases). V lost 4 bases to trimming and J lost 3 bases, with 12 bases between them. The CDR3 is 14 residues long. The CDR3 region is CASSSTVGDYGYTF. As DNA, the CDR3 is TGTGCCAGCAGTTCGACAGTCGGCGACTATGGCTACACCTTC.

The rearrangement links TRBV6-1 to TRBJ2-5, with 8 bases identical to TRBD2. Germline V gives CDR1 MNHNS, CDR2 SASEGT. V trimming: 6 bases; J trimming: 2 bases; junction bases outside the gene matches: 5. The CDR3 consists of 14 residues. CDR3 DNA sequence: TGTGCCAGCAGCCGCGGGACTAGACAAGAGACCCAGTACTTC. The encoded protein is CASSRGTRQETQYF.

This clonotype was detected only a few times. This chain uses TRBV2 with TRBJ2-4, with D uncertain. The CDR3 has 14 amino acids. In germline, CDR1 is SNHLY, CDR2 FYNNEI. Trimming removed 4 bases at V and 0 bases at J, with 7 bases between. The CDR3 region has the DNA TGTGCCAGCAGTGGGACGCAAGCCAAAAACATTCAGTACTTC. Translating gives CASSGTQAKNIQYF.

This clonotype was detected many times. The V gene is TRBV20-1, the J gene TRBJ2-3, with unresolved D. The CDR3 is 11 amino acids. Looked up from germline, CDR1 is DFQATT and CDR2 is SNEGSKA (reference sequence). V was cut by 3 bases and J by 2 bases, with 3 bases left in between. The CDR3 here is CSASPTDTQYF. The CDR3 DNA is TGCAGTGCTAGTCCCACAGATACGCAGTATTTT.

The J gene is TRBJ2-3, the V gene TRBV29-1; 7 bases line up with TRBD1. The junction had 7 bases not matched to a gene; V was cut back by 7 bases and J by 0 bases. Looked up from germline, CDR1 is SQVTM and CDR2 is ANQGSEA. The CDR3 is made up of 14 amino acids. CDR3 residues: CSALQGPSTDTQYF. In DNA form, the CDR3 reads TGCAGCGCCCTACAGGGGCCTAGCACAGATACGCAGTATTTT.

The chain joins TRBV10-3 to TRBJ2-7; the D is unclear. Germline V gene data show CDR1 as ENHRY and CDR2 as SYGVKD. The CDR3 contains 13 residues. V was cut by 7 bases and J by 2 bases, with 12 bases left in between. CDR3 sequence reads: CAIKSGQPYEQYF. In DNA form, the CDR3 reads TGTGCCATCAAGTCCGGTCAACCCTACGAGCAGTACTTC.

The rearrangement uses TRBV7-2 and TRBJ2-5, with D tentatively TRBD1 or TRBD2 (5 bases each). The CDR3 is 13 residues long. Trimming cost V 3 bases and J 5 bases, with 10 bases left between them. Germline loops: CDR1 SGHTA, CDR2 FQGNSA. The CDR3 reads CASSFSREETQYF. The DNA for the CDR3 is TGTGCCAGCAGCTTTTCCAGGGAGGAGACCCAGTACTTC.

The chain carries TRBV7-3 and TRBJ2-1; 10 positions match TRBD2. Unmatched junction bases numbered 6, after V lost 4 bases and J lost 6 bases. Germline V gene data show CDR1 as SGHTA and CDR2 as FQGTGA. This CDR3 has 15 amino acids. CDR3 bases: TGTGCCAGCAGCTGGAGCGGGGGGGCTTCCAATGAGCAGTTCTTC. Encoded protein: CASSWSGGASNEQFF.

This chain joins TRBV27 and TRBJ2-1; TRBD2 aligns across 14 bases. V was clipped by 5 bases and J by 7 bases; unmatched bases: 7. Germline V gene data show CDR1 as MNHEY and CDR2 as SMNVEV (reference sequence). The CDR3 runs 16 residues. The CDR3 nucleotides read TGTGCCAGCAGTCTGACTAGCGGGGGGGCGGGGAATGAGCAGTTCTTC. It specifies CASSLTSGGAGNEQFF.